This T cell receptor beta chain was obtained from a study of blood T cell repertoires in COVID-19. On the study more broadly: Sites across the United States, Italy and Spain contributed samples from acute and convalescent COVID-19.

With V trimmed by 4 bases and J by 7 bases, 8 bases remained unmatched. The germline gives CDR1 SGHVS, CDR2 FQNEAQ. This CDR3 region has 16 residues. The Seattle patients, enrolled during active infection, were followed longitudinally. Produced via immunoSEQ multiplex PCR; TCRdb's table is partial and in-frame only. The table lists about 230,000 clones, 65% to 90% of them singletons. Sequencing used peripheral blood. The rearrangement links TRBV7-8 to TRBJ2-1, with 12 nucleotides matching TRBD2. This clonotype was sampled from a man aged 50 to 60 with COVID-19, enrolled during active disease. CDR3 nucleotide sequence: TGTGCCAGCAGCTGGACTAGCGGGGCGAAGGAAAATGAGCAGTTCTTC. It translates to CASSWTSGAKENEQFF.